The clone carrying this TCR beta chain was seen repeatedly, ten times or more. Its antigen is unidentified. The data stem from a study of T cells in Graves' hyperthyroidism and ophthalmopathy. Study observations and caveats: Peripheral blood also featured most of the thyroid clonotypes expanded above 0.001. The model made its ophthalmopathy prediction, and onset followed a median approximately 6.5 months later.

Patients affected by ophthalmopathy presented a Clinical Activity Score of at least 3, a NOSPECS grade of at least 4, and disease duration below 3 months. Used for diagnoses were clinical symptoms, serum thyroxine and TRAb, thyroid ultrasound and orbital computed tomography. Germline CDR1 is MDHEN and CDR2 is SYDVKM. The CDR3 contains 13 residues. The V segment lost 6 bases and the J segment 3 bases; nucleotides outside the gene matches: 3. Amplified regions were TCR beta CDR3 sequences from RNA transcripts. The HTBI primer set served for first-round RT-PCR of the TCR CDR3. TCRdb re-called the multiplex PCR reads through MiXCR, storing one row per CDR3 protein. This table holds under 350,000 distinct CDR3 sequences, about a sixth found once.

V and J are TRBV28 and TRBJ1-1, with 8 bases matching TRBD1. Sequenced: blood. The clonotype comes from an older woman with Graves' ophthalmopathy. CDR3 loop: CASRSQGDTEAFF. The DNA for the CDR3 is TGTGCCAGCAGATCACAGGGGGACACTGAAGCTTTCTTT. Full variable domain (outside the CDR3, taken from reference TRBV28 and TRBJ1-1): DVKVTQSSRYLVKRTGEKVFLECVQDMDHENMFWYRQDPGLGLRLIYFSYDVKMKEKGDIPEGYSVSREKKERFSLILESASTNQTSMYLCASRSQGDTEAFFGQGTRLTVV.